This T cell receptor beta chain was retrieved from a study of blood T cell repertoires in COVID-19. Study overall: Spain, Italy and the United States supplied samples that represented acute and convalescent COVID-19. T cells, B-cell-depleted T cells, or PBMCs provided the cDNA or gDNA that served as material.

Clones were read by immunoSEQ multiplex PCR, and TCRdb kept only the in-frame ones, dropping some. The repertoire holds a few hundred thousand clones, around 90% seen once, with about 15% in the top ten. Participants, about 18 to 90 years old, spanned fewer than 25 US areas. Which cohort a participant joined came from the clinical history participants gave. This clone was seen a single time. Germline V gene data show CDR1 as LGHDT and CDR2 as YNNKEL (reference sequence). The CDR3 length is 18 residues. V shed 2 bases and J shed 1 base, with 17 bases lying between them. The sequence was collected from a young man who had been exposed to COVID-19. The gene calls are TRBV3-1 (or the pseudogene TRBV3-2) and TRBJ2-2, with D perhaps TRBD2 (6 bases). Material: PBMCs or T cells enriched from blood (not recorded which). The CDR3 DNA reads TGTGCCAGCAGCCAATTTTATTGGGGCGGGGAGAACACCGGGGAGCTGTTTTTT. It translates to CASSQFYWGGENTGELFF.